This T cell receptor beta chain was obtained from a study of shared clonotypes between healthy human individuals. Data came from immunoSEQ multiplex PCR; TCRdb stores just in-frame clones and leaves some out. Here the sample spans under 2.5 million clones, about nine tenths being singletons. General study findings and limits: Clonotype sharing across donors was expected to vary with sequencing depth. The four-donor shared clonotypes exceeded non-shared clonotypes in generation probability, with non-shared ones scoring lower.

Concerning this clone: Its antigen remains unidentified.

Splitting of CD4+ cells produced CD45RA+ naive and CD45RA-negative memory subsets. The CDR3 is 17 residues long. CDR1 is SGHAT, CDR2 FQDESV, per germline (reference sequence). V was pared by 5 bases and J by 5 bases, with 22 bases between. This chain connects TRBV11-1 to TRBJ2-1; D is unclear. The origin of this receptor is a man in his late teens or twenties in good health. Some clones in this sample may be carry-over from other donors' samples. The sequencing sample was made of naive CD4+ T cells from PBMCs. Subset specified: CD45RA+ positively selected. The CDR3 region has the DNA TGTGCCAGCAGCACCCCCCGTGGGAACACCCTCAACAATGAGCAGTTCTTC. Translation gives CASSTPRGNTLNNEQFF.